This T cell receptor (beta chain) came from a study of cytomegalovirus exposure and HLA in healthy donors. Study results and limitations: Most CMV-associated TCR beta chains appeared HLA-restricted in a later analysis. A further, later analysis showed that HLA-associated TCR beta chains (compared with equally common others) were more clonally expanded. The classifier, whose performance was assessed in both the original and validation cohorts, reportedly diagnosed cytomegalovirus status with high specificity and sensitivity. Most TCR beta V segments were productive about 87% or about 30% of the time in an earlier analysis.

A few counts support this clone. Its antigen is unknown. This PCR relied on a set of 60 Vbeta primers and 13 Jbeta primers. Assay used: immunoSEQ multiplex PCR; TCRdb lists only in-frame clones, some missing. The sample shows 85,000 to 100,000 clones, about 80% of them seen only once. V lost 2 bases, J lost 2 bases, and 5 bases lay in between. This CDR3 has 13 residues. Germline V gene sequence: CDR1 MRHNA, CDR2 SNTAGT. This receptor was identified in a female donor in good health and CMV-seropositive. The gene calls are TRBV6-4 and TRBJ2-3; D is unclear. Sequenced material: PBMCs. CDR3: CASSDDITDTQYF. CDR3 DNA: TGTGCCAGCAGTGACGACATCACAGATACGCAGTATTTT.